One sample yielded the 4 T cell receptor beta chains listed below, sequenced in a study of a mutant IDH1 vaccine in newly diagnosed glioma. Assay: immunoSEQ multiplex PCR; the TCRdb copy retains only in-frame clones and omits some. The data hold some 47,000 clones, with around 81% observed a single time. Their antigens remain unidentified. This sample's time point: week 35, safety follow-up. Vaccination used 300 ug of mutant IDH1 20-mer peptide per dose, with topical imiquimod. Sequenced material: PBMCs, taken from a glioma patient whose treatment included an IDH1 peptide vaccine. The source of these receptors is a woman in her 40s with glioma. Some clones in this sample may be carry-over from other donors' samples.

This chain links TRBV4-3 with TRBJ1-2, with D possibly TRBD1 on 6 matching bases. Trimming stripped 0 bases from V and 5 bases from J, with 13 bases between. The CDR3 spans 15 residues. Germline V lookup: CDR1 LGHNA, CDR2 YSLEER. The CDR3 DNA follows: TGCGCCAGCAGCCAAGAGAACAGGGATAGGTATGGCTACACCTTC. Its protein is CASSQENRDRYGYTF.

This clone was observed a few times. The CDR3 loop reads CSGSSDTQYF. In DNA, the CDR3 is TGCAGTGGAAGTTCAGATACGCAGTATTTT. This sequence joins TRBV20-1 and TRBJ2-3; the D is unclear. Germline V gives CDR1 DFQATT, CDR2 SNEGSKA (reference sequence). The ends were cut back, 7 bases at V and 4 bases at J, with 6 bases in the middle. This CDR3 has 10 amino acids.

V is TRBV18 and J is TRBJ2-7; no reliable D call. CDR3 length: 16 residues. V lost 3 bases and J lost 4, with 19 bases in between. Per the germline V gene, CDR1 is KGHSH and CDR2 is LQKENI. CDR3 bases: TGTGCCAGCTCACCTCGCCAGGACCGAACGAGGTACGAGCAGTACTTC. Translating it yields CASSPRQDRTRYEQYF. Full variable domain (remainder filled in from reference TRBV18 and TRBJ2-7): NAGVMQNPRHLVRRRGQEARLRCSPMKGHSHVYWYRQLPEEGLKFMVYLQKENIIDESGMPKERFSAEFPKEGPSILRIQQVVRGDSAAYFCASSPRQDRTRYEQYFGPGTRLTVT.

The chain couples TRBV14 to TRBJ2-5, with 8 bases identical to TRBD1. This CDR3 spans 15 amino acids. Germline CDR1 is SGHDN and CDR2 is FVKESK. Losses at the gene ends were 4 bases for V and 4 bases for J; bases not matched to a gene: 8. CDR3 region: CASSLNRGAGETQYF. The CDR3 DNA is TGTGCCAGCAGCCTAAACAGGGGGGCGGGAGAGACCCAGTACTTC.